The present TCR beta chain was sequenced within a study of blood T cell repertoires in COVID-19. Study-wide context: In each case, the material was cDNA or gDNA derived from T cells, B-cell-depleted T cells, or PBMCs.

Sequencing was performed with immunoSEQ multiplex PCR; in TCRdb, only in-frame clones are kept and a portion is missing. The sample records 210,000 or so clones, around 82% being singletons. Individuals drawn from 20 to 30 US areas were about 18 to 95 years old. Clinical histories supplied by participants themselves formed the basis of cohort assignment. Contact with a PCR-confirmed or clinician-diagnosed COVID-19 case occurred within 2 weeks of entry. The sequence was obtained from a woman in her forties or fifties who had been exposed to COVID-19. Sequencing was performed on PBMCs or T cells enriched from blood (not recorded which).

The chain's CDR3 is CASSLWPEGKLFF. The CDR3 DNA is TGCGCCAGCAGCTTGTGGCCGGAGGGTAAACTGTTTTTT. The chain carries TRBV5-1 and TRBJ1-4; D not resolved. The CDR3 extends over 13 amino acids. Per the germline V gene, CDR1 is SGHRS and CDR2 is YFSETQ. Trimming removed 1 base from V and 11 bases from J, with 12 bases in between.